The text below deals with one T cell receptor (beta chain). The antigen is unknown. These data belong to a study of shared clonotypes between healthy human individuals. The assay ran at deep level. Several immunoSEQ plates held equal portions of the genomic DNA taken from each subset. Assay used: immunoSEQ multiplex PCR; TCRdb lists only in-frame clones, some missing. The sample has millions of clones, roughly 93% seen once; the top ten hold about 0.39%. V was pared by 1 base and J by 6 bases, with 10 bases between. Germline V lookup: CDR1 SGHAT, CDR2 FQNNGV. CDR3 length: 13 residues. Study conclusions and caveats: The four-donor shared clonotypes exceeded non-shared clonotypes in generation probability, with non-shared ones scoring lower. Clonotypes that were shared across several donors made up around 5.5% of naive CD4 clonotypes.

The specimen was naive CD4+ T cells from PBMCs. Subset denoted: CD45RA+ positively selected. This chain joins TRBV11-2 and TRBJ2-7; D is perhaps TRBD1 (5 bases). The clonotype was recovered from a man younger than 35 in good health. Some clones in this sample may be carry-over from other donors' samples. The CDR3 spells CASSLVQDTEQYF. The CDR3 DNA is TGTGCCAGCAGCTTAGTTCAGGACACCGAGCAGTACTTC.